This T cell receptor (beta chain) appears in the sequencing data of a study of response to subunit inactivated influenza vaccine (dated by TCRdb to between 2018 and 2020). With regard to the full study: Deep quantitative profiling of the T cell receptor repertoire was used in the study to follow responses to a trivalent subunit inactivated influenza vaccine.

Summary of the overall study and its limitations: It was suggested by the authors that each seasonal influenza vaccination may recruit only a limited number of new T cells.

Clipping removes 4 bases from V and 5 bases from J, with 4 as the unmatched junction base count. The CDR3 goes from the cysteine to the phenylalanine over 12 residues. Only the CDR3 part of the read is kept: 36 bases, read in frame from the first base. CDR1 DFQATT and CDR2 SNEGSKA were looked up in the germline V gene (reference sequence). Regarding this clonotype: Which antigen it targets is not known. No base quality information exists; no much larger clone differs at one position.

The library was prepared using RT-PCR. Sequencing was performed on an Illumina HiSeq 2500. TCRdb reworked the public reads: Q25 trimming with fastp, MiXCR clone assembly, productive beta chains retained. Rows with one shared CDR3 protein collapse into an entry with the most common genes and DNA. In this sample the table shows under 850,000 distinct CDR3 sequences, around a sixth of which occur a single time. Of the sample, roughly 10% is held by the ten largest clones. The sample was PBMCs from blood, taken 4 to 6 days after vaccination. This chain is built from TRBV20-1 and TRBJ2-5, with 7 middle bases fitting TRBD1. The receptor comes from a man between 50 and 59 years old who received an inactivated influenza vaccine. Donor details come from another sample of the same person, matched by shared clones. The CDR3 protein sequence reads: CSAKQGRETQYF. Here is the DNA: TGCAGTGCTAAACAGGGGCGGGAGACCCAGTACTTC.